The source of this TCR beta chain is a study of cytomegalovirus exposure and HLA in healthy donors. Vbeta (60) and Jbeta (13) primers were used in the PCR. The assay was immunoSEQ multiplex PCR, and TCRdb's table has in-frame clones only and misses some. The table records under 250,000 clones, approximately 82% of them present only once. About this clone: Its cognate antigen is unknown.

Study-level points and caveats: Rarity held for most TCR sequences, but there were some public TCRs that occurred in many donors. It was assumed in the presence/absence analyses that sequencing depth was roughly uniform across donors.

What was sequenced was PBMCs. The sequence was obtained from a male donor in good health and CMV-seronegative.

CDR3 in DNA: TGTGCCAGCAGCTTACAGCGAGGTCTAGAAGCTTTCTTT. Encoded protein: CASSLQRGLEAFF. The V and J genes are TRBV7-3 and TRBJ1-1; D unresolved. V lost 2 bases, J lost 8 bases, and 12 bases lay in between. The CDR3 has 13 amino acids. The germline CDR1 and CDR2 sequences are SGHTA and FQGTGA. The full variable domain, rest sourced from reference TRBV7-3 and TRBJ1-1, is GAGVSQTPSNKVTEKGKYVELRCDPISGHTALYWYRQSLGQGPEFLIYFQGTGAADDSGLPNDRFFAVRPEGSVSTLKIQRTERGDSAVYLCASSLQRGLEAFFGQGTRLTVV.